This entry concerns a single TCR beta chain. Its antigen is not identified. Here immunoSEQ multiplex PCR was the method, and the copy in TCRdb shows in-frame clones only, minus some. The sample has 2,500 to 3,500 clones, none seen only once. Busulfan-fludarabine conditioning, marrow transplant, and cyclophosphamide on days +3 and +4 were administered. This specimen belongs to a study of T cells after posttransplantation cyclophosphamide. General observations from the study: TRB clonality was highly associated with recipient CMV seropositivity and reactivation.

Germline values: CDR1 SQVTM, CDR2 ANQGSEA. With V trimmed by 6 bases and J by 3 bases, 8 bases remained unmatched. This CDR3 region has 13 residues. The TCR was taken from a female patient aged 60 to 70 who received an allogeneic stem cell transplant from a related donor and was CMV-positive. Some T cells may be the graft donor's. This chain links TRBV29-1 with TRBJ2-7, with TRBD1 matching 7 bases. The sequences come from PBMCs, collected after allogeneic stem cell transplant with posttransplant cyclophosphamide. The CDR3: CSVTGRGYYEQYF. The DNA for the CDR3 is TGCAGCGTGACAGGGAGAGGGTACTACGAGCAGTACTTC.